The entry below describes one T cell receptor (beta chain). Its target is unknown. The source of the sample is a study of graft-versus-host responses after intestinal transplantation. The wider study: The recipients all started with anti-thymocyte globulin induction and then took tacrolimus and steroids for two to four years. Study observations and caveats: Some patients had graft-donor T cell macrochimerism. In their allografts, the ratios of graft-versus-host to host-versus-graft T cell clones were high. GvH clones were found in recipient marrow; some appeared first in ileum or blood.

Data came from immunoSEQ multiplex PCR; TCRdb stores just in-frame clones and leaves some out. The sample comprises about 120,000 clones, approximately 95% of which are singletons, and more than 2.5% rests with the top ten. This CDR3 has 15 residues. The J segment lost 1 base and the V segment lost 5 bases, leaving 5 bases of the junction unmatched. CDR1 is KGHSH and CDR2 is LQKENI in the germline V gene. V usage is TRBV18 and J usage is TRBJ1-1; 9 bases line up with TRBD1. Here the sequenced sample was unstimulated CD8+ T cells sorted from spleen or lymph node cells, taken before intestinal transplant. This sequence originates from a human donor who received an intestinal transplant. DNA for the CDR3: TGTGCCAGCTCATGGGACAGGGTGTGGAACACTGAAGCTTTCTTT. This sequence encodes CASSWDRVWNTEAFF.